Following are 11 T cell receptor beta chains from one sample sequenced in a study of T cells in women clearing cervical HPV infection. Generated by immunoSEQ multiplex PCR, the TCRdb table keeps only in-frame clones and is missing some. The listing records around 35,000 clones. Sample: blood buffy coat. The receptor set was obtained from a woman between 18 and 75 years old with a cervical HPV16 infection that either progressed to CIN3+ or cleared (not recorded which).

A note on this clone: The junction does not match germline at one end; this may be a read error. The sequence runs out 3 residues before the end of the CDR3; the remainder is reconstructed from the germline J gene. The same CDR3 also results from other DNA sequences found in this sample. The chain employs TRBV19 and TRBJ1-3, with 9 bases aligning to TRBD1. From germline, CDR1 is LNHDA and CDR2 SQIVND (reference sequence). The CDR3 has 14 residues. The CDR3 DNA, read in part, is TGTGCCAGTGCGGTGACAGGGGGTGGAAACACA. This encodes CASAVTGGGNT. In full, the CDR3 is CASAVTGGGNTIYF.

The part of the CDR3 DNA that was read is TGCAGCGTTGATGTGGGGCGCGGGGCCAACGTC. Translated, it gives CSVDVGRGANV. The CDR3 reads in full as CSVDVGRGANVLTF. The chain combines TRBV29-1 with TRBJ2-6; D is perhaps TRBD1 (5 bases). The read gets to within 3 residues of the CDR3 end, and the germline J gene fills in the rest. Per germline, CDR1 SQVTM and CDR2 ANQGSEA. Trimming cost V 3 bases and J 4 bases, with 10 bases left between them. This CDR3 is built from 14 residues.

With regard to this clone: The CDR3 extends 3 residues past the end of the read, so its final part is completed from the germline J gene. The chain carries TRBV19 and TRBJ1-3; 9 bases are a match to TRBD1. Germline trimming cut 6 bases from V and 2 bases from J; bases unmatched to any gene: 5. Looked up from germline, CDR1 is LNHDA and CDR2 is SQIVND (reference sequence). This CDR3 is 15 amino acids long. The CDR3 is CASSLDRGAGNTIYF. The part of the CDR3 DNA that was read is TGTGCCAGTAGCCTCGACAGGGGGGCTGGAAACACC.

About this clone itself: Coverage ceases 3 residues before the CDR3 finishes, and the germline J gene fills in the end. This sequence joins TRBV18 and TRBJ2-2, with a tentative D call TRBD1 (6 bases). The V and J ends lost 3 bases and 2 bases respectively, with 10 bases between them. Germline V CDR1 and CDR2: KGHSH, LQKENI. The CDR3 has 15 residues. The CDR3: CASSPPGQNTGELFF. The sequenced part of the CDR3 DNA is TGTGCCAGCTCACCCCCGGGACAAAACACCGGGGAG.

Comments on this clone: The CDR3 extends 3 residues past the end of the read, so its final part is completed from the germline J gene. The chain joins TRBV5-6 to TRBJ1-5; D not resolved. The germline gives CDR1 SGHDT, CDR2 YYEEEE. This CDR3 contains 13 residues. The ends were cut back, 1 base at V and 4 bases at J, with 6 bases in the middle. CDR3 DNA, as far as it was read: TGTGCCAGCAGCTTGAACAGTAATCAGCCC. As protein: CASSLNSNQP. The full CDR3 protein is CASSLNSNQPQHF.

A remark on this clone: Coverage ceases 3 residues before the CDR3 finishes, and the germline J gene fills in the end. This chain connects TRBV19 to TRBJ2-5; TRBD1 matches 7 bases. The J segment lost 5 bases and the V segment lost 6 bases, leaving 9 bases of the junction unmatched. Germline V gene lookup returns CDR1 LNHDA and CDR2 SQIVND (reference sequence). This CDR3 is built from 14 residues. This chain's CDR3 is CASSDTGAVETQYF. The DNA read from the CDR3 is TGTGCCAGTAGCGATACAGGGGCGGTCGAGACC.

Worth noting for this clone: The read stops 3 residues short of the end of the CDR3; the missing end is completed from the germline J gene. This chain connects TRBV12-3 or TRBV12-4 to TRBJ1-1; D not certain. Deletions cut 4 bases from V and 0 bases from J, with 9 bases between. The CDR3 sequence is 14 residues long. The CDR3 is CASSWAGLNTEAFF. The part of the CDR3 DNA that was read is TGTGCCAGCAGTTGGGCAGGATTGAACACTGAA.

Points on this clone: The CDR3 end falls 3 residues outside the read, so it is completed with the germline J gene. V and J are TRBV2 and TRBJ1-2; 7 bases are a match to TRBD1. The CDR3 runs to 15 residues. V lost 7 bases to trimming and J lost 2 bases; unmatched junction nucleotides: 10. Germline V gives CDR1 SNHLY, CDR2 FYNNEI. CDR3 bases read: TGTGCCAGCAAGGGCCACAGGGGCTCAAACTATGGC. The encoded protein is CASKGHRGSNYG. The full CDR3 is CASKGHRGSNYGYTF.

Concerning this clone: The sequenced fragment ends 3 residues before the CDR3 boundary, so the rest is inferred from the germline J gene. The J gene is TRBJ1-1, the V gene TRBV19; D is possibly TRBD1 (6 bases). The CDR3 is 15 amino acids. From germline, CDR1 is LNHDA and CDR2 SQIVND (reference sequence). The CDR3 region is CASSLTSGGADEAFF. The covered CDR3 bases are TGTGCCAGTAGTCTAACTAGCGGGGGGGCCGATGAG.

With regard to this clone: With the read ending 3 residues before the CDR3 end, the germline J gene is used to fill in that end. The chain joins TRBV10-3 to TRBJ1-1; D not certain. This CDR3 contains 13 residues. Per the germline V gene, CDR1 is ENHRY and CDR2 is SYGVKD. CDR3: CAIRAPPNAQAFF. Partial CDR3 DNA: TGTGCCATCAGAGCCCCCCCGAACGCCCAA.

As for this clone: The read gets to within 3 residues of the CDR3 end, and the germline J gene fills in the rest. The chain couples TRBV2 to TRBJ2-1; 13 positions match TRBD2. Looked up from germline, CDR1 is SNHLY and CDR2 is FYNNEI. CDR3 length: 15 residues. V gave up 4 bases and J gave up 6 bases; unmatched junction bases: 3. Incomplete CDR3 DNA: TGTGCCAGCAGTGGGACTAGCGGGGGAACCAATGAG. Translation gives CASSGTSGGTNE. The entire CDR3 is CASSGTSGGTNEQFF.